This T cell receptor (beta chain) was identified during a study of blood T cell repertoires in COVID-19. Study-wide background: Sites in the United States, Italy and Spain provided acute and convalescent COVID-19 samples. Nucleic acid was either cDNA or gDNA, and it came from T cells, B-cell-depleted T cells, or PBMCs.

In the study's own analysis: Using reference gene primer amplification, nucleated cell counts were estimated. Clones were sequenced by immunoSEQ multiplex PCR, and TCRdb holds only the in-frame ones, with some missing. That table is the source of V, J and clone size, and D and trimming were worked out from the DNA. Of tens of thousands of clones listed, about 80% are singletons. This CDR3 has 16 residues. The V gene's germline CDR1 is LGHNA and CDR2 YNFKEQ. V was clipped by 1 base and J by 2 bases, with 15 bases between them. The specimen sequenced was peripheral blood. The rearrangement links TRBV4-2 to TRBJ2-7, with a possible D match to TRBD2 (6 bases). The source is a human donor in a cohort sampled during active COVID-19. In DNA form, the CDR3 reads TGTGCCAGCAGCCAAGTTCCGGCGGGAACCCCCTACGAGCAGTACTTC. Translation gives CASSQVPAGTPYEQYF.